This TCR beta chain was sequenced for a study of T-cell memory formation after mild COVID-19. Study-wide background: TCR clustering was largely donor specific. The study, taken as a whole, reports: Whereas later expanders leaned CD4+, clones contracting day 15 to 85 showed a balanced CD4/CD8 makeup. Cross-reactive memory seemingly joined, as some responding clones were found in pre-infection memory.

The germline V gene encodes CDR1 LGHNA and CDR2 YSLEER. The V end lost 4 bases, the J end lost 1 base, and 13 bases lay between the germline ends. CDR3 length: 15 amino acids. Via MiXCR, TCRdb re-called the 5' RACE reads, giving one row per CDR3 protein. The sample yields some 600,000 distinct CDR3 sequences, 17% seen once. This clonotype was observed a handful of times. Its antigen is still unknown. The chain carries TRBV4-3 and TRBJ1-1; D is perhaps TRBD1 (5 bases). The sequence was collected from an adult woman who had mild COVID-19 (a few samples of this study predate the infection). Cell type and time point are not known. Sequenced material: PBMCs or a T cell subset sorted from them (not recorded which). CDR3 protein: CASSLLVTENTEAFF. The CDR3, as DNA: TGCGCCAGCAGCCTCCTCGTGACAGAGAACACTGAAGCTTTCTTT.